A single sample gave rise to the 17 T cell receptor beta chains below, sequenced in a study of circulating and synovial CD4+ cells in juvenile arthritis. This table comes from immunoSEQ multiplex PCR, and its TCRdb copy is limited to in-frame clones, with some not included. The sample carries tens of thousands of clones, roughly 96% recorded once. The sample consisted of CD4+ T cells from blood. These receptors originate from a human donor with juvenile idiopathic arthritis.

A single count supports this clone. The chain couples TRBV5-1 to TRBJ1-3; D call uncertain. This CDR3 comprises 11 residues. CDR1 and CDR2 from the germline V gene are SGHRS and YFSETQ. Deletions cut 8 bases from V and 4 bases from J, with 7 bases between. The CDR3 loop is CASSFGNTIYF. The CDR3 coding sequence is TGCGCCAGTAGTTTCGGAAACACCATATATTTT.

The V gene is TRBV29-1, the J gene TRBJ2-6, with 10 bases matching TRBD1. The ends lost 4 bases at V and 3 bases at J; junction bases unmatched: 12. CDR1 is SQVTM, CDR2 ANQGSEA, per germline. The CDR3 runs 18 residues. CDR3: CSVAGTGVGLGGANVLTF. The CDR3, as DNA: TGCAGCGTTGCCGGGACAGGGGTCGGATTAGGTGGGGCCAACGTCCTGACTTTC.

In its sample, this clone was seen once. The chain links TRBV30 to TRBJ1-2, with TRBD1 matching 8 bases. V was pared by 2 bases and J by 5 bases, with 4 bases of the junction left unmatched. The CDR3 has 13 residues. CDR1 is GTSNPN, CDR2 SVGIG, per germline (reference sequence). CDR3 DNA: TGTGCCTGGAGTCCTTACAGGGGGTATGGCTACACCTTC. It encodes CAWSPYRGYGYTF.

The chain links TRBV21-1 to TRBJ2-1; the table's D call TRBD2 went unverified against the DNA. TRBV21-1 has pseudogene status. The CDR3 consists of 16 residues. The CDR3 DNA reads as TGTGCCAGCAGCAAAGCCGGGGGATTGGCCTACAATGAGCAGTTCTTC. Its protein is CASSKAGGLAYNEQFF.

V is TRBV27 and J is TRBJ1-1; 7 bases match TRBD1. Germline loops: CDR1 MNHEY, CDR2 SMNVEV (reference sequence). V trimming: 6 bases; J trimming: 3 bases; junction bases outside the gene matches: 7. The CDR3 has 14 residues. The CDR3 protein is CASRSGTVHTEAFF. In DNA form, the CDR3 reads TGTGCCAGCAGGTCCGGGACAGTACACACTGAAGCTTTCTTT.

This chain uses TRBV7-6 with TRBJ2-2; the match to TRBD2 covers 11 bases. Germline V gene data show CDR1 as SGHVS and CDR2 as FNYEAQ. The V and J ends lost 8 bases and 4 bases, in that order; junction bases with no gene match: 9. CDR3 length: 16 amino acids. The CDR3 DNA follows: TGTGCCAGCTCTGCCGGGACTAGCGGAAGCACCGGGGAGCTGTTTTTT. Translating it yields CASSAGTSGSTGELFF.

The CDR3: CASSYVEGYTF. As DNA, the CDR3 is TGTGCCAGCAGTTACGTCGAGGGCTACACCTTC. The V and J genes are TRBV6-6 and TRBJ1-2; D is uncertain. The CDR3 is 11 amino acids. Germline V gene lookup returns CDR1 MNHNY and CDR2 SVGAGI (reference sequence). The V gene lost 2 bases and the J gene lost 8 bases, with 6 bases spanning the gap.

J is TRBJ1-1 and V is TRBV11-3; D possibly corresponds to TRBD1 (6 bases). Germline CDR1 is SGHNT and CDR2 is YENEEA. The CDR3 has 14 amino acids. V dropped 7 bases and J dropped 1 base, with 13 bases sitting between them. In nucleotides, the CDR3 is TGTGCCAGCAACCCGGGGACACAGAACACTGAAGCTTTCTTT. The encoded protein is CASNPGTQNTEAFF.

CDR3 nucleotides: TGCGCCAGCAGCCCCCCCGGGCACCGGGGGGCAGAGACCCAGTACTTC. This encodes CASSPPGHRGAETQYF. V and J are TRBV5-1 and TRBJ2-5; D may be TRBD2 (7 bases). Germline loops: CDR1 SGHRS, CDR2 YFSETQ. V lost 4 bases and J 4 bases, leaving 20 bases between the germline ends. There are 16 residues in the CDR3.

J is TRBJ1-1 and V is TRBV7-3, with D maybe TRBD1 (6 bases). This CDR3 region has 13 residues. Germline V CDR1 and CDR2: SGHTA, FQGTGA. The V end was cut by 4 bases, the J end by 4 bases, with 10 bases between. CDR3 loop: CASSYRDGTEAFF. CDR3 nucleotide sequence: TGTGCCAGCAGCTACAGGGATGGCACTGAAGCTTTCTTT.

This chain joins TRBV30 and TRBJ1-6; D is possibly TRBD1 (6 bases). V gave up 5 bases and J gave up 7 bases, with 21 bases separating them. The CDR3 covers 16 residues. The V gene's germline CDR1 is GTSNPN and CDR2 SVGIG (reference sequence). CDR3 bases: TGTGCCTGGCGGGGGGGCGGGGGCCTCTGGAATTCACCCCTCCACTTT. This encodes CAWRGGGGLWNSPLHF.

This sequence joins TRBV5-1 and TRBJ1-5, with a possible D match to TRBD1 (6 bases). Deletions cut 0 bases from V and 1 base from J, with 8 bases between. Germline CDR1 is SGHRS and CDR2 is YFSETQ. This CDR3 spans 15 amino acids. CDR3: CASSLGTESNQPQHF. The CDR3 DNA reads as TGCGCCAGCAGCTTGGGGACAGAGAGCAATCAGCCCCAGCATTTT.

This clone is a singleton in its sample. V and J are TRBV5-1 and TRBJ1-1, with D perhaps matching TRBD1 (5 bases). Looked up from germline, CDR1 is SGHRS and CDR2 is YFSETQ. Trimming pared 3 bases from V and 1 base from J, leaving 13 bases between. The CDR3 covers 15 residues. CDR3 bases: TGCGCCAGCAGCTCCCCTGGGGCCGGGAACACTGAAGCTTTCTTT. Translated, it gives CASSSPGAGNTEAFF.

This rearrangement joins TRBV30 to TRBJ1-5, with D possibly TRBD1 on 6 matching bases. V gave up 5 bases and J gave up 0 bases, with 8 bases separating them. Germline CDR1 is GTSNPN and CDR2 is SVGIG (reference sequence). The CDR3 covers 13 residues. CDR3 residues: CAWEGDSNQPQHF. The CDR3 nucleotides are TGTGCCTGGGAGGGGGATAGCAATCAGCCCCAGCATTTT.

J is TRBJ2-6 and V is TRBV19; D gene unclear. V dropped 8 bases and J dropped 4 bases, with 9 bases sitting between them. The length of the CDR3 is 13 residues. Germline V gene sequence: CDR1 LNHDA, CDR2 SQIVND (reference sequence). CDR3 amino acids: CASSGSGANVLTF. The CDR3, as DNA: TGTGCCAGTTCAGGTTCAGGGGCCAACGTCCTGACTTTC.

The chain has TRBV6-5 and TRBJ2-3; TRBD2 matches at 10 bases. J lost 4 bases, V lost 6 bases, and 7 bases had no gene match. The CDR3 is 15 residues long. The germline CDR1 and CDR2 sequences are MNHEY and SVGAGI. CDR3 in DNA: TGTGCCAGCAGGGAGCGGGGGGGCCGTGCAGATACGCAGTATTTT. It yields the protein CASRERGGRADTQYF.

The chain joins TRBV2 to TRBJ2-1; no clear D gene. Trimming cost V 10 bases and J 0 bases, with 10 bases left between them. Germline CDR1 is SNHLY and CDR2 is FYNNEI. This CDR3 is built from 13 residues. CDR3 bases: TGTGCCACGGGTGTTAGCTCCTACAATGAGCAGTTCTTC. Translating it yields CATGVSSYNEQFF.